This TCR beta chain derives from a study of identical twins. In germline, CDR1 is MNHEY, CDR2 SVGEGT. The CDR3 contains 16 residues. V was clipped by 1 base and J by 5 bases; unmatched bases: 4. TCRdb re-called the 5' RACE reads through MiXCR, storing one row per CDR3 protein. The sample lists hundreds of thousands of distinct CDR3 sequences, approximately 18% seen once, with about an eighth in the top ten. This clonotype was seen more than once but under ten times. This sample was also put to use in a study of T cells expressing NK-cell markers.

The sequenced sample was PBMCs. The V and J genes are TRBV6-2 or TRBV6-3 and TRBJ2-1, with TRBD2 identical over 11 bases. The sequence was obtained from a woman between 18 and 29 years old in good health. Here the CDR3 reads CASSYLASGRHNEQFF. CDR3 bases: TGTGCCAGCAGTTACTTAGCTAGCGGGAGGCACAATGAGCAGTTCTTC.